This TCR beta chain was observed in a study of T-cell reconstitution after alpha-beta-depleted transplantation in children. Preparation of the TCRbeta library involved a method that used unique molecular identifiers. TCRdb reprocessed the PCR reads with MiXCR, giving one entry per CDR3 protein. The table lists 600,000 to 700,000 distinct CDR3 sequences, around a sixth of them singletons. CDR1 and CDR2 from the germline V gene are SGHTA and FQGNSA. CDR3 length: 14 residues. The V end was cut by 2 bases, the J end by 5 bases, with 7 bases between. This chain uses TRBV7-2 with TRBJ2-6; D gene ambiguous. The source is a human donor who donated a stem cell graft to a child with acute myeloid leukemia. The specimen comprised PBMCs from the stem cell graft donor, sampled from the stem cell graft. The CDR3 nucleotides read TGTGCCAGCAGCTTATCCGGTAGGGCCAACGTCCTGACTTTC. Protein: CASSLSGRANVLTF.